A single sample is the source of the 13 T cell receptor beta chains below, sequenced in a study of T cell responses to AZD1222 COVID-19 vaccine. Using immunoSEQ multiplex PCR, the repertoire was profiled, and TCRdb retains in-frame clones only, with some absent. The table has tens of thousands of clones, more than 75% seen once. Here the sequenced sample was peripheral blood, taken on day 0 of MenACWY control vaccination. These receptors all stem from an adult in good health.

This chain uses TRBV5-1 with TRBJ2-3; unclear D gene. Between the trimmed V and J ends, which lost 1 base and 1 base, there was a span of 10 bases. The CDR3 spans 15 residues. From germline, CDR1 is SGHRS and CDR2 YFSETQ. The CDR3 DNA follows: TGCGCCAGCAGCTTGCTTAGCAGAGGCACAGATACGCAGTATTTT. Translating gives CASSLLSRGTDTQYF. Looking up the rest from reference TRBV5-1 and TRBJ2-3 gives the full variable domain: KAGVTQTPRYLIKTRGQQVTLSCSPISGHRSVSWYQQTPGQGLQFLFEYFSETQRNKGNFPGRFSGRQFSNSRSEMNVSTLELGDSALYLCASSLLSRGTDTQYFGPGTRLTVL.

The rearrangement uses TRBV24-1 and TRBJ1-5; D is ambiguous. V lost 4 bases to trimming and J lost 1 base, with 7 bases between them. The CDR3 runs to 14 residues. Germline V gene lookup returns CDR1 KGHDR and CDR2 SFDVKD. Here the CDR3 DNA reads TGTGCCACCAGTGACGGACCGAGCAATCAGCCCCAGCATTTT. This sequence encodes CATSDGPSNQPQHF.

This chain uses TRBV5-5 with TRBJ2-5; the D call may be TRBD1 or TRBD2 (6 bases each). Between the trimmed V and J ends, which lost 4 bases and 2 bases, there was a span of 15 bases. The CDR3 has 15 amino acids. Germline V lookup: CDR1 SGHKS, CDR2 YYEKEE (reference sequence). Here the CDR3 reads CASSLGGLGQETQYF. In DNA form, the CDR3 reads TGTGCCAGCAGCCTCGGGGGCCTCGGGCAAGAGACCCAGTACTTC.

The chain has TRBV19 and TRBJ2-1; 9 bases are shared with TRBD2. Germline CDR1 LNHDA, CDR2 SQIVND (reference sequence). V lost 5 bases, J lost 9 bases, and 11 bases stayed unmatched. CDR3 length equals 15 residues. Here the CDR3 reads CASSLSGSRFSEQFF. The CDR3 DNA sequence: TGTGCCAGTAGTCTTAGCGGGAGTAGGTTTAGTGAGCAGTTCTTC.

This chain connects TRBV10-2 to TRBJ1-5, with D hard to call. V was trimmed by 8 bases and J by 1 base, leaving 9 bases between them. Looked up from germline, CDR1 is WSHSY and CDR2 is SAAADI. This CDR3 contains 13 residues. CDR3: CASGLDSNQPQHF. The CDR3 DNA reads TGCGCCAGCGGCCTGGACAGCAATCAGCCCCAGCATTTT.

The chain carries TRBV5-1 and TRBJ2-3, with D uncertain. Trimming removed 4 bases from V and 2 bases from J, with 8 bases in between. The CDR3 runs to 13 residues. Germline values: CDR1 SGHRS, CDR2 YFSETQ. In DNA, the CDR3 is TGCGCCAGCAGCGGGGTGGCCACAGATACGCAGTATTTT. Amino acids: CASSGVATDTQYF.

This clone was seen once. The chain uses TRBV6-5 and TRBJ2-3; D not certain. Germline-derived CDR1 and CDR2 are MNHEY and SVGAGI. The CDR3 covers 12 residues. V was trimmed by 7 bases and J by 2 bases, leaving 7 bases between them. This CDR3 reads CASTTLTDTQYF. CDR3 nucleotides: TGTGCCAGCACTACCCTCACAGATACGCAGTATTTT.

V is TRBV9 and J is TRBJ2-7; D unresolved. The CDR3 is 14 residues long. Germline V gene data show CDR1 as SGDLS and CDR2 as YYNGEE. V dropped 0 bases and J dropped 7 bases, with 14 bases sitting between them. The CDR3 DNA sequence: TGTGCCAGCAGCGTAGCTAGGGTGGGTAGAGAGCAGTACTTC. Residues: CASSVARVGREQYF.

The CDR3 DNA reads as TGTGCCAGTAGCGTCGGAGAGGTAAGCAATCAGCCCCAGCATTTT. Translating gives CASSVGEVSNQPQHF. The chain links TRBV19 to TRBJ1-5; D not resolved. CDR1 LNHDA and CDR2 SQIVND come from the germline V gene (reference sequence). The CDR3 is 15 residues long. Between the trimmed V and J ends, which lost 6 bases and 1 base, there was a span of 13 bases.

The rearrangement links TRBV10-3 to TRBJ1-6, with 9 bases that match TRBD1. This CDR3 is 13 amino acids long. The J segment lost 7 bases and the V segment lost 10 bases, leaving 5 bases of the junction unmatched. Germline CDR1 ENHRY, CDR2 SYGVKD. This chain's CDR3 is CASGTGNNSPLHF. CDR3 coding DNA: TGTGCCAGCGGGACAGGGAACAATTCACCCCTCCACTTT.

This clone was counted a single time. The gene calls are TRBV5-4 and TRBJ1-3; no definite D call. The CDR3 has 14 residues. V shed 2 bases and J shed 2 bases, with 8 bases lying between them. CDR1 and CDR2 from the germline V gene are SGHNT and YYREEE (reference sequence). The CDR3: CASSFRLTGNTIYF. The CDR3 region has the DNA TGTGCCAGCAGCTTTCGGTTAACTGGAAACACCATATATTTT.

The chain has TRBV28 and TRBJ1-1; D is ambiguous. This CDR3 has 14 residues. Germline V CDR1 and CDR2: MDHEN, SYDVKM. V lost 6 bases to trimming and J lost 3 bases, with 14 bases between them. The CDR3 loop reads CASSDPGKDTEAFF. The CDR3 DNA reads as TGTGCCAGCAGCGACCCCGGAAAGGACACTGAAGCTTTCTTT.

The chain carries TRBV24-1 and TRBJ2-5; D may be TRBD1 or TRBD2 (7 bases each). V was trimmed by 3 bases and J by 5 bases, leaving 15 bases between them. The germline gives CDR1 KGHDR, CDR2 SFDVKD. This CDR3 comprises 15 residues. DNA for the CDR3: TGTGCCACCAGTGATGCAGGGGGGGCCGGGGAGACCCAGTACTTC. Translation gives CATSDAGGAGETQYF.